This TCR beta chain was retrieved from a study of blood T cell repertoires in COVID-19. The protocol was immunoSEQ multiplex PCR, while the TCRdb copy is restricted to in-frame clones and leaves out a portion. This table has 100,000 or so clones, around 72% appearing once. Trimming pared 4 bases from V and 9 bases from J, leaving 4 bases between. The germline CDR1 and CDR2 sequences are SNHLY and FYNNEI. This CDR3 is built from 10 residues. The sequenced sample was peripheral blood. The chain has TRBV2 and TRBJ2-1, with D uncertain. The source is a woman aged 80 or over with acute or convalescent COVID-19. The CDR3 here is CASSGAEQFF. DNA of the CDR3: TGTGCCAGCAGTGGGGCTGAGCAGTTCTTC.